This T cell receptor beta chain was identified in a study of T cells in localized non-small cell lung cancer. Study conclusions and caveats: Clonality peaked in uninvolved adjacent lung rather than tumor. Researchers found a median around 58 of the top 100 tumor clones in adjacent lung. Longer overall survival associated with higher blood T cell density; shorter survival with higher adjacent-lung clonality.

The assay was immunoSEQ multiplex PCR, and TCRdb's table has in-frame clones only and misses some. The sample shows almost 40,000 clones, about 76% of them seen only once. The CDR3 sequence is 15 residues long. Trimming took 2 bases from V and 3 from J, leaving 11 bases between them. From germline, CDR1 is MNHNS and CDR2 SASEGT. Regarding this clone: Its antigen is not identified.

The sequencing here drew on PBMCs, taken before any cancer treatment. The gene calls are TRBV6-1 and TRBJ1-5, with D tentatively TRBD1 (5 bases). The source of this sequence is a woman aged 40-69 years with stage II squamous cell lung carcinoma. The CDR3 is CASSEWGGPNQPQHF. The CDR3 region has the DNA TGTGCCAGCAGTGAATGGGGCGGACCCAATCAGCCCCAGCATTTT.